Following are 4 T cell receptor beta chains from one sample sequenced in a study of T cell clones after liver transplantation. Profiling relied on immunoSEQ multiplex PCR, and the TCRdb table lists in-frame clones only, not all of them. The sample contains more than 70,000 clones, approximately 87% of which appear only once. Sample: CD4+ T cells from blood, taken at the 22-month timepoint. Every receptor here comes from a human patient who received a liver transplant. Some of these T cells may belong to the graft donor.

The rearrangement uses TRBV9 and TRBJ2-2; D gene uncertain. Between the trimmed V and J ends, which lost 2 bases and 4 bases, there was a span of 15 bases. CDR1 is SGDLS and CDR2 is YYNGEE in the germline V gene. The CDR3 is 16 residues long. CDR3 region: CASSVDTRRSTGELFF. In nucleotides, the CDR3 is TGTGCCAGCAGCGTCGACACCCGAAGGTCCACCGGGGAGCTGTTTTTT.

The chain links TRBV7-2 to TRBJ2-3, with D possibly matching TRBD2 (7 bases). CDR1 is SGHTA, CDR2 FQGNSA, per germline. The V and J ends lost 11 bases and 4 bases respectively, with 16 bases between them. The CDR3 consists of 13 residues. DNA for the CDR3: TGTGCCGGCGGGGGCCAGGGCGCAGATACGCAGTATTTT. It translates to CAGGGQGADTQYF. The full variable domain, its missing parts supplied by reference TRBV7-2 and TRBJ2-3, is GAGVSQSPSNKVTEKGKDVELRCDPISGHTALYWYRQSLGQGLEFLIYFQGNSAPDKSGLPSDRFSAERTGGSVSTLTIQRTQQEDSAVYLCAGGGQGADTQYFGPGTRLTVL.

V gene TRBV28 combines with J gene TRBJ1-1; TRBD1 is a possible D gene (6 bases). The CDR3 sequence is 15 residues long. Looked up from germline, CDR1 is MDHEN and CDR2 is SYDVKM. Trimming cost V 2 bases and J 11 bases, with 21 bases left between them. The CDR3 sequence is CASSLDSRGAREAFF. CDR3 DNA: TGTGCCAGCAGTTTAGATTCCCGGGGGGCGAGGGAGGCTTTCTTT. Combining the CDR3 with reference TRBV28 and TRBJ1-1 gives the whole variable domain DVKVTQSSRYLVKRTGEKVFLECVQDMDHENMFWYRQDPGLGLRLIYFSYDVKMKEKGDIPEGYSVSREKKERFSLILESASTNQTSMYLCASSLDSRGAREAFFGQGTRLTVV.

This clone was counted once. The rearrangement joins TRBV20-1 to TRBJ2-1, with TRBD1 matching 9 bases. V gave up 1 base and J gave up 14 bases; unmatched junction bases: 3. The germline CDR1 and CDR2 sequences are DFQATT and SNEGSKA (reference sequence). CDR3 length: 11 amino acids. This chain's CDR3 is CSARGDRDEFF. In DNA form, the CDR3 reads TGCAGTGCTAGAGGGGACAGGGACGAGTTCTTC.